A single sample gave rise to the 18 T cell receptor beta chains below, sequenced in a study of STAT5B mutations in CD4+ large granular lymphocyte leukemia. Assay used: immunoSEQ multiplex PCR; TCRdb lists only in-frame clones, some missing. The sample carries roughly 38,000 clones, about four fifths recorded once. The sequencing input was CD4+ T cells from blood buffy coats. These receptors came from a human donor in good health.

The rearrangement joins TRBV7-2 to TRBJ1-6; D gene uncertain. This CDR3 is 15 amino acids long. V dropped 0 bases and J dropped 6 bases, with 9 bases sitting between them. Germline V gene lookup returns CDR1 SGHTA and CDR2 FQGNSA. The CDR3 DNA follows: TGTGCCAGCAGCTTAGCGGCGGGGATTAATTCACCCCTCCACTTT. Its translation is CASSLAAGINSPLHF.

This chain joins TRBV7-2 and TRBJ2-2; 7 positions agree with TRBD1. The CDR3 totals 15 residues. Trimming took 2 bases from V and 6 from J; bases not matched to a gene: 6. Germline loops: CDR1 SGHTA, CDR2 FQGNSA. The CDR3 sequence: CASSLRQGFAGELFF. The CDR3 DNA follows: TGTGCCAGCAGCTTACGACAGGGATTCGCCGGGGAGCTGTTTTTT.

V gene TRBV5-4 combines with J gene TRBJ2-3, with 7 bases that match TRBD2. The V and J ends lost 0 bases and 2 bases, in that order; junction bases with no gene match: 6. This CDR3 region has 16 residues. Germline V gene sequence: CDR1 SGHNT, CDR2 YYREEE (reference sequence). The CDR3 coding sequence is TGTGCCAGCAGCTTGGTAGGGCTAGCGGCCACAGATACGCAGTATTTT. It translates to CASSLVGLAATDTQYF.

The gene calls are TRBV6-4 and TRBJ1-4, with unresolved D. The CDR3 totals 15 residues. The V and J ends lost 8 bases and 0 bases respectively, with 13 bases between them. Germline V CDR1 and CDR2: MRHNA, SNTAGT. As DNA, the CDR3 is TGTGCCAGCGGGGAAGGGTTCTCAACTAATGAAAAACTGTTTTTT. This sequence encodes CASGEGFSTNEKLFF.

CDR3 bases: TGTGCCTCAACCCCCAGGACAGACCTGAACACTGAAGCTTTCTTT. Protein product: CASTPRTDLNTEAFF. The chain couples TRBV10-3 to TRBJ1-1, with D possibly matching TRBD1 (6 bases). Trimming stripped 11 bases from V and 0 bases from J, with 19 bases between. CDR3 length: 15 amino acids. CDR1 and CDR2 (germline): ENHRY, SYGVKD.

V is TRBV18 and J is TRBJ1-5, with TRBD1 matching 10 bases. The ends lost 5 bases at V and 5 bases at J; junction bases unmatched: 9. There are 16 residues in the CDR3. Germline CDR1 reads KGHSH; CDR2 reads LQKENI. CDR3 sequence reads: CASSKRLGQGHQPQHF. DNA of the CDR3: TGTGCCAGCTCAAAACGCCTGGGACAGGGGCATCAGCCCCAGCATTTT.

This chain uses TRBV5-1 with TRBJ2-2; D call uncertain. This CDR3 region has 15 residues. V was shortened by 4 bases and J by 6 bases, with 16 bases between the two germline ends. Germline CDR1 and CDR2: SGHRS and YFSETQ. CDR3 DNA: TGCGCCAGCAGCCCCATGGGCAGCCAGCCCGGGGAGCTGTTTTTT. Its protein product is CASSPMGSQPGELFF.

The CDR3 DNA reads as TGTGCCAGCAGCCCCGGACAGGGGGGAGGCTACGAGCAGTACTTC. Translation: CASSPGQGGGYEQYF. V and J are TRBV28 and TRBJ2-7, with 10 positions matching TRBD1. The CDR3 sequence is 15 residues long. J gave up 3 bases and V 6 bases, and 8 bases lay outside the gene matches. Germline loops: CDR1 MDHEN, CDR2 SYDVKM.

The chain employs TRBV6-5 and TRBJ2-7, with D hard to call. The CDR3 sequence is 15 residues long. CDR1 and CDR2 (germline): MNHEY, SVGAGI. V shed 0 bases and J shed 2 bases, with 11 bases lying between them. The CDR3 region is CASSYSRYSPYEQYF. The CDR3 DNA reads TGTGCCAGCAGTTACTCGAGGTACAGTCCCTACGAGCAGTACTTC.

This clone was counted only a few times. The V call is TRBV18, the J call TRBJ1-5, with 7 bases aligning to TRBD1. CDR1 is KGHSH, CDR2 LQKENI, per germline. The length of the CDR3 is 15 residues. J was trimmed by 5 bases and V by 3 bases; bases with no gene match: 7. CDR3 protein: CASSPRTGGDQPQHF. The CDR3 bases are TGTGCCAGCTCACCCAGGACAGGTGGGGATCAGCCCCAGCATTTT.

This clone appeared a single time. The chain employs TRBV18 and TRBJ2-4; D is unclear. Trimming removed 2 bases from V and 0 bases from J, with 11 bases in between. CDR3 length equals 16 residues. Germline CDR1 and CDR2: KGHSH and LQKENI. The CDR3 DNA sequence: TGTGCCAGCTCACCATTCCCGTCAGAAGCCAAAAACATTCAGTACTTC. Protein: CASSPFPSEAKNIQYF. Full variable domain (outside the CDR3, taken from reference TRBV18 and TRBJ2-4): NAGVMQNPRHLVRRRGQEARLRCSPMKGHSHVYWYRQLPEEGLKFMVYLQKENIIDESGMPKERFSAEFPKEGPSILRIQQVVRGDSAAYFCASSPFPSEAKNIQYFGAGTRLSVL.

The V gene is TRBV7-9, the J gene TRBJ1-3; the D gene is possibly TRBD1 (5 bases). The germline V gene encodes CDR1 SEHNR and CDR2 FQNEAQ (reference sequence). The V end was cut by 5 bases, the J end by 7 bases, with 18 bases between. The CDR3 loop spans 15 amino acids. In nucleotides, the CDR3 is TGTGCCAGCAGCCAGCGTGGAGGGGAGGTGAACACCATATATTTT. It translates to CASSQRGGEVNTIYF.

The rearrangement links TRBV5-1 to TRBJ2-3; TRBD2 aligns across 13 bases. CDR1 SGHRS and CDR2 YFSETQ come from the germline V gene. V gave up 2 bases and J gave up 10 bases; unmatched junction bases: 4. The CDR3 has 14 residues. The CDR3 loop is CASSFGLAGVSQYF. The CDR3 DNA reads as TGCGCCAGCAGCTTCGGACTAGCGGGAGTTTCGCAGTATTTT.

The rearrangement uses TRBV7-8 and TRBJ2-2, with TRBD1 identical over 7 bases. Per the germline V gene, CDR1 is SGHVS and CDR2 is FQNEAQ. V shed 2 bases, J shed 2 bases, and the junction held 23 bases outside the gene matches. The CDR3 has 22 amino acids. CDR3 DNA sequence: TGTGCCAGCAGCTTATCAACTCGCAGGGCCTTTCTAGGGGGCCGAAACACCGGGGAGCTGTTTTTT. Protein sequence: CASSLSTRRAFLGGRNTGELFF.

The gene calls are TRBV14 and TRBJ2-3; D gene unclear. Germline CDR1 and CDR2: SGHDN and FVKESK. The CDR3 has 16 amino acids. V was shortened by 1 base and J by 4 bases, with 15 bases between the two germline ends. DNA of the CDR3: TGTGCCAGCAGCCAAGGTCAGGACCTACGAGCAGATACGCAGTATTTT. Protein product: CASSQGQDLRADTQYF.

This chain connects TRBV5-6 to TRBJ1-6; D is ambiguous. Germline assignment: CDR1 SGHDT and CDR2 YYEEEE. V was clipped by 4 bases and J by 10 bases, with 12 bases between them. The CDR3 sequence is 13 residues long. CDR3 amino acids: CASSPDVLSPLHF. As DNA, the CDR3 is TGTGCCAGCAGCCCCGACGTTCTCTCACCCCTCCACTTT.

CDR3 nucleotide sequence: TGCGCCAGCAGTGACCGGGGGGGGAGCACAGATACGCAGTATTTT. Translated, it gives CASSDRGGSTDTQYF. This chain uses TRBV10-2 with TRBJ2-3; 8 bases line up with TRBD2. V was pared by 3 bases and J by 0 bases, with 2 bases of the junction left unmatched. The CDR3 is 15 amino acids. Germline V gene sequence: CDR1 WSHSY, CDR2 SAAADI.

This clone was recorded once. The chain carries TRBV9 and TRBJ2-1; the D is unclear. Germline assignment: CDR1 SGDLS and CDR2 YYNGEE. Deletions cut 0 bases from V and 9 bases from J, with 7 bases between. This CDR3 spans 12 amino acids. The DNA of the CDR3 is TGTGCCAGCAGCGTAGGCTCCAGTGAGCAGTTCTTC. Residues: CASSVGSSEQFF.